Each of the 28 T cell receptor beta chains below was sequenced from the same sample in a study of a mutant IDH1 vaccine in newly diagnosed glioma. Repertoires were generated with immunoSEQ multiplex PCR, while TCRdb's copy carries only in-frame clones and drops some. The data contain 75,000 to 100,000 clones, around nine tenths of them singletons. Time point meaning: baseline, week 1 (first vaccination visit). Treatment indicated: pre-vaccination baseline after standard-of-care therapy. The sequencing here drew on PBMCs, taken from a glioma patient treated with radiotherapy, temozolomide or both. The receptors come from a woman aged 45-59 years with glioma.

CDR3 amino acids: CASSLRVGQQYF. Written as DNA, the CDR3 is TGTGCCAGCTCACTCCGGGTGGGACAGCAGTACTTC. The chain carries TRBV18 and TRBJ2-7, with D perhaps given as TRBD1 or TRBD2 (5 bases each). Trimming removed 4 bases from V and 8 bases from J, with 12 bases in between. Germline V lookup: CDR1 KGHSH, CDR2 LQKENI. The CDR3 runs 12 residues. Variable domain in full (rest from reference TRBV18 and TRBJ2-7): NAGVMQNPRHLVRRRGQEARLRCSPMKGHSHVYWYRQLPEEGLKFMVYLQKENIIDESGMPKERFSAEFPKEGPSILRIQQVVRGDSAAYFCASSLRVGQQYFGPGTRLTVT.

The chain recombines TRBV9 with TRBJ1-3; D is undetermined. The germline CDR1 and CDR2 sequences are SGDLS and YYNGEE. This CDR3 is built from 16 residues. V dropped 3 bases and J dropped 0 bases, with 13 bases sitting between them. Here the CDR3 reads CASSGRLNNSGNTIYF. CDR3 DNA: TGTGCCAGCAGCGGTCGACTTAATAACTCTGGAAACACCATATATTTT.

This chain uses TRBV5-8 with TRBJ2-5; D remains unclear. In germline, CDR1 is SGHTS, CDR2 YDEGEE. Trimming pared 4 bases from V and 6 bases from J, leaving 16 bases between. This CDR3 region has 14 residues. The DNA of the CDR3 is TGTGCCAGCAGCCCTAACTACGGCCGAAAGACCCAGTACTTC. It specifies CASSPNYGRKTQYF. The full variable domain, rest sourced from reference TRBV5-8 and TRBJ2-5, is EAGVTQSPTHLIKTRGQQATLRCSPISGHTSVYWYQQALGLGLQFLLWYDEGEERNRGNFPPRFSGRQFPNYSSELNVNALELEDSALYLCASSPNYGRKTQYFGPGTRLLVL.

CDR3 loop: CSVEDRSGSPDTQYF. CDR3 DNA: TGCAGCGTTGAAGATCGTAGCGGGAGTCCAGATACGCAGTATTTT. V is TRBV29-1 and J is TRBJ2-3, with 9 bases lining up with TRBD2. The CDR3 runs 15 residues. Germline values: CDR1 SQVTM, CDR2 ANQGSEA. With 0 bases clipped from V and 4 bases from J, the junction kept 5 bases outside the gene matches.

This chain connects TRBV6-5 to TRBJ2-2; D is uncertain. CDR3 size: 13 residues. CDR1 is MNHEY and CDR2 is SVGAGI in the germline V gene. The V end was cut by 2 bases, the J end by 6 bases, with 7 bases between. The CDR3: CASSYRSSGELFF. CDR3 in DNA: TGTGCCAGCAGTTACCGGTCGTCCGGGGAGCTGTTTTTT.

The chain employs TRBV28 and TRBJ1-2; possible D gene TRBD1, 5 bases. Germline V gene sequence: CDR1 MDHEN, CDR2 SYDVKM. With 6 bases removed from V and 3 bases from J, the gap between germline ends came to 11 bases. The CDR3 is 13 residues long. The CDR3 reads CASSSGLYYGYTF. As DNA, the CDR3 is TGTGCCAGCAGCTCGGGACTGTACTATGGCTACACCTTC.

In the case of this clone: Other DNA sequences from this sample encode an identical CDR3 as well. DNA for the CDR3: TGCAGCGTTGCACCGACTAGCGGGCGGGAGCTGTTTTTT. This encodes CSVAPTSGRELFF. This chain connects TRBV29-1 to TRBJ2-2; 10 bases line up with TRBD2. This CDR3 contains 13 residues. V shed 4 bases, J shed 9 bases, and the junction held 5 bases outside the gene matches. Germline V gene data show CDR1 as SQVTM and CDR2 as ANQGSEA.

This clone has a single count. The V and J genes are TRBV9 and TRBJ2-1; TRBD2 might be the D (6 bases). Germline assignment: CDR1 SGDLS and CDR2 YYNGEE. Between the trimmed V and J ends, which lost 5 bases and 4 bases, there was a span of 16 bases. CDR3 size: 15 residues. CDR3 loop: CASSAGLYSYNEQFF. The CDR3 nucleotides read TGTGCCAGCAGTGCGGGACTTTACAGTTACAATGAGCAGTTCTTC.

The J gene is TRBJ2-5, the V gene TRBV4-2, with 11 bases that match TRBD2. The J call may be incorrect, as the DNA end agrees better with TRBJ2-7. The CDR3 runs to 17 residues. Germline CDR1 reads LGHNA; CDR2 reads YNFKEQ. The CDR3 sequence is CASSQVAGGIIGYEQYF. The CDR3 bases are TGTGCCAGCAGCCAAGTAGCGGGAGGGATCATTGGGTACGAGCAGTACTTC.

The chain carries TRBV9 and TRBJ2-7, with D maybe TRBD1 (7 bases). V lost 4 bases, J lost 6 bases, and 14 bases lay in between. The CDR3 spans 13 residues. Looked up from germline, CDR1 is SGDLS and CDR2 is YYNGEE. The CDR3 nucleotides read TGTGCCAGCAGCTCCGGCGGGACAGTCGAGCAGTACTTC. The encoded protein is CASSSGGTVEQYF.

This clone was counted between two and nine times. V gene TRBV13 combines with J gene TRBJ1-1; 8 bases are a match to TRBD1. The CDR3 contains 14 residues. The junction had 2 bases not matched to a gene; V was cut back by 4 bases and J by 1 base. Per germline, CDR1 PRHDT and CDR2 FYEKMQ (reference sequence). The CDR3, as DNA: TGTGCCAGCAGCTGGACAGGGACGAACACTGAAGCTTTCTTT. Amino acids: CASSWTGTNTEAFF.

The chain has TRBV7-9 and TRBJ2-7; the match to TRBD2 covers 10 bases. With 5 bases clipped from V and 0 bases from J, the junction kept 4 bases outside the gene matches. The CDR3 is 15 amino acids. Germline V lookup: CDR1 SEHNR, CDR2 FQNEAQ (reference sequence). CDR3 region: CASSKGLADSYEQYF. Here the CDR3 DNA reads TGTGCCAGCAGCAAAGGACTAGCGGACTCCTACGAGCAGTACTTC.

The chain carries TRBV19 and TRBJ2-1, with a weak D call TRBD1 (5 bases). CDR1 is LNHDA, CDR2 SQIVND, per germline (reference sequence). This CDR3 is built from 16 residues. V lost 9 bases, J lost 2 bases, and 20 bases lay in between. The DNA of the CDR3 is TGTGCCAGCCATCCCTGGGGCAGGTCTACCTACAATGAGCAGTTCTTC. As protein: CASHPWGRSTYNEQFF.

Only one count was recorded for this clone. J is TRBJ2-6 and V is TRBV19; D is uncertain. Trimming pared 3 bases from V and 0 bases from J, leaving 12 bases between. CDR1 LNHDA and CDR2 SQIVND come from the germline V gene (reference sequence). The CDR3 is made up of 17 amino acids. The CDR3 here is CASSIKPGNSGANVLTF. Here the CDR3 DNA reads TGTGCCAGTAGTATTAAGCCGGGCAACTCTGGGGCCAACGTCCTGACTTTC.

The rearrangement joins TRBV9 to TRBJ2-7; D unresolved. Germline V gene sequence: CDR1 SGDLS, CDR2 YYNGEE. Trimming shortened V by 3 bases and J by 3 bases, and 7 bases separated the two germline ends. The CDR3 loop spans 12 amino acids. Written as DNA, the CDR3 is TGTGCCAGCAGCGGTAACAGCTACGAGCAGTACTTC. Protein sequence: CASSGNSYEQYF.

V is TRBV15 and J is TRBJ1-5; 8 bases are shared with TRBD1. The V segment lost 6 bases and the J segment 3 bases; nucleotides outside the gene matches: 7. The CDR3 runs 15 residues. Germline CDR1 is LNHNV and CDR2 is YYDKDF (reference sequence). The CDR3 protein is CATRSGTGVNQPQHF. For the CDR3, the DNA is TGTGCCACCAGATCCGGGACAGGCGTCAATCAGCCCCAGCATTTT.

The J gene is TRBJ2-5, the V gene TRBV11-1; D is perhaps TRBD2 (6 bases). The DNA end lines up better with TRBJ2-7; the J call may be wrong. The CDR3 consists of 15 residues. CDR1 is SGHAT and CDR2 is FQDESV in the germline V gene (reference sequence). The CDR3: CASSPAGLTSYEQYF. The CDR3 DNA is TGTGCCAGCAGCCCAGCGGGCCTTACCTCCTACGAGCAGTACTTC.

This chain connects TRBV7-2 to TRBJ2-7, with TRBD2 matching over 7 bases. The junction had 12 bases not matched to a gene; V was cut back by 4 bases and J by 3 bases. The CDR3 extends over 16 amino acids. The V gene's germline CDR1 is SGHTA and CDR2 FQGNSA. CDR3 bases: TGTGCCAGCAGCTCCCCCGGGGAGGGCCTAGACTACGAGCAGTACTTC. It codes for CASSSPGEGLDYEQYF. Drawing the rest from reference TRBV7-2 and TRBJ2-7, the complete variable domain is GAGVSQSPSNKVTEKGKDVELRCDPISGHTALYWYRQSLGQGLEFLIYFQGNSAPDKSGLPSDRFSAERTGGSVSTLTIQRTQQEDSAVYLCASSSPGEGLDYEQYFGPGTRLTVT.

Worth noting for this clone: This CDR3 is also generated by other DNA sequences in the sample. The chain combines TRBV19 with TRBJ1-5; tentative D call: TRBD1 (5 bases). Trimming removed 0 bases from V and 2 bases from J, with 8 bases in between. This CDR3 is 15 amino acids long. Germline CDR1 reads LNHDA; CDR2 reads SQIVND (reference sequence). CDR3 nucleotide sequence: TGTGCCAGTAGTATAGACCGAGGGGGCAATCAGCCCCAGCATTTT. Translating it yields CASSIDRGGNQPQHF.

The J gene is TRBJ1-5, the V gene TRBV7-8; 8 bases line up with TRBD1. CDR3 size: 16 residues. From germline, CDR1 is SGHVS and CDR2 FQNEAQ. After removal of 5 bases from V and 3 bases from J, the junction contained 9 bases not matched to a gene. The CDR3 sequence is CASSASTGVDNQPQHF. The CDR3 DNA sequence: TGTGCCAGCAGCGCTTCGACAGGGGTTGACAATCAGCCCCAGCATTTT.

CDR3 coding DNA: TGTGCCAGCAGCCAAGGGGACAGGGACTGTGGCTACACCTTC. As protein: CASSQGDRDCGYTF. This chain connects TRBV14 to TRBJ1-2; 9 bases map to TRBD1. V lost 1 base to trimming and J lost 7 bases; unmatched junction nucleotides: 4. The CDR3 runs to 14 residues. Germline V CDR1 and CDR2: SGHDN, FVKESK.

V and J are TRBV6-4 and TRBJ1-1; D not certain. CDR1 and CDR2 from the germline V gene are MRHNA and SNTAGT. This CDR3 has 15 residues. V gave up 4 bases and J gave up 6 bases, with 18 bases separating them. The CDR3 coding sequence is TGTGCCAGCAGTGTTCGCCCCGGGCTGGGCGCTGAAGCTTTCTTT. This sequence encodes CASSVRPGLGAEAFF.

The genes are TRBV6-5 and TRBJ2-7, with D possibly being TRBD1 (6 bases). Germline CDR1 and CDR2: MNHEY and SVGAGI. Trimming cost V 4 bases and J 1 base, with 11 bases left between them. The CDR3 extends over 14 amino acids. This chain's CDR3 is CASSFIRGSYEQYF. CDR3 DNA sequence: TGTGCCAGCAGTTTCATCAGGGGTTCCTACGAGCAGTACTTC.

CDR3: CASLEGAGFDEQFF. The CDR3 nucleotides read TGTGCCAGCCTTGAAGGGGCAGGGTTCGATGAGCAGTTCTTC. The chain couples TRBV11-2 to TRBJ2-1; a possible D gene is TRBD1 (5 bases). Per the germline V gene, CDR1 is SGHAT and CDR2 is FQNNGV. V shed 8 bases and J shed 8 bases, with 19 bases lying between them. This CDR3 is 14 amino acids long.

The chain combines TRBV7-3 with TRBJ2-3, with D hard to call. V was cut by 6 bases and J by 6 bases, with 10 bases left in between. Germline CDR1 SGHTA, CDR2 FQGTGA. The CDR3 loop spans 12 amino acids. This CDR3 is CASRGGKDTQYF. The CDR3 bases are TGTGCCAGCAGGGGTGGGAAGGATACGCAGTATTTT.

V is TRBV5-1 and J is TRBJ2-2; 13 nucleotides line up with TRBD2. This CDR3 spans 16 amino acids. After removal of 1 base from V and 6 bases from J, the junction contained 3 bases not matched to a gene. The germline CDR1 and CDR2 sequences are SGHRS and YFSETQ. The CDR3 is CASSLPGLAGAGELFF. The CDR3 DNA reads TGCGCCAGCAGCTTGCCCGGACTAGCGGGAGCCGGGGAGCTGTTTTTT. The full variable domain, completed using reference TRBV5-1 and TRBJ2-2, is KAGVTQTPRYLIKTRGQQVTLSCSPISGHRSVSWYQQTPGQGLQFLFEYFSETQRNKGNFPGRFSGRQFSNSRSEMNVSTLELGDSALYLCASSLPGLAGAGELFFGEGSRLTVL.

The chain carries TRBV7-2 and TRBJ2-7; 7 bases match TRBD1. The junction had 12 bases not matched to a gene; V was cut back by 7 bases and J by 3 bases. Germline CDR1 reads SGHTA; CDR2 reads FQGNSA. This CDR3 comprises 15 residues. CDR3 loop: CASTPLGAGGYEQYF. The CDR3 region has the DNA TGTGCCAGCACCCCATTGGGGGCAGGGGGCTACGAGCAGTACTTC.

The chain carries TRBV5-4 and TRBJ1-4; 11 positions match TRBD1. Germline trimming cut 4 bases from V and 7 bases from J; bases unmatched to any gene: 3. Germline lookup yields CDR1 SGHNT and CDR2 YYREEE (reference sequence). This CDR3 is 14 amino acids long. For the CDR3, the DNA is TGTGCCAGCAGCAGGACAGGGGGCCCTGAAAAACTGTTTTTT. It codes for CASSRTGGPEKLFF.